A selection of T cell receptor beta chains follows, all from one sample in a study of shared clonotypes between healthy human individuals. Repertoires were generated with immunoSEQ multiplex PCR, while TCRdb's copy carries only in-frame clones and drops some. Of 2 million to 3 million clones in the sample, approximately 94% are singletons; the top ten hold around 0.4%. The sequencing input was naive CD4+ T cells from PBMCs. Source of these receptors: a man younger than 35 in good health. Some clones in this sample may be carry-over from other donors' samples. CDR3s include the opening cysteine and the closing phenylalanine or tryptophan. The D gene is left open where the match is weak. Clone size, where shown, is once, few, many, or a class for clones that have expanded.

J gene: TRBJ1-3
V gene: TRBV5-1
D gene: TRBD1
clone size: .
CDR3 protein: CASSFEGASGNTIYF
CDR3 DNA: TGCGCCAGCAGCTTCGAGGGGGCCTCTGGAAACACCATATATTTT

J gene: TRBJ2-2
V gene: TRBV5-1
D gene: .
clone size: .
CDR3 protein: CASSFRGPTGELFF
CDR3 DNA: TGCGCCAGCAGCTTTCGGGGACCCACCGGGGAGCTGTTTTTT

J gene: TRBJ2-7
V gene: TRBV6-6
D gene: .
clone size: .
CDR3 protein: CASSPWGSTYEQYF
CDR3 DNA: TGTGCCAGCAGTCCCTGGGGGTCCACCTACGAGCAGTACTTC

J gene: TRBJ2-5
V gene: TRBV5-6
D gene: TRBD2
clone size: .
CDR3 protein: CASSLAGEGETQYF
CDR3 DNA: TGTGCCAGCAGCCTAGCGGGAGAGGGGGAGACCCAGTACTTC

J gene: TRBJ1-3
V gene: TRBV6-6
D gene: .
clone size: .
CDR3 protein: CASSYSTDSGNTIYF
CDR3 DNA: TGTGCCAGCAGTTACTCGACGGACTCTGGAAACACCATATATTTT

J gene: TRBJ1-4
V gene: TRBV6-1
D gene: .
clone size: .
CDR3 protein: CASNGWGFDEKLFF
CDR3 DNA: TGTGCCAGCAATGGCTGGGGGTTCGATGAAAAACTGTTTTTT

J gene: TRBJ2-2
V gene: TRBV28
D gene: TRBD1
clone size: .
CDR3 protein: CASSPLLGQGAAGELFF
CDR3 DNA: TGTGCCAGCAGTCCGCTGCTCGGACAGGGGGCTGCCGGGGAGCTGTTTTTT

J gene: TRBJ1-2
V gene: TRBV10-2
D gene: TRBD1
clone size: .
CDR3 protein: CASSNVDRVGGYTF
CDR3 DNA: TGCGCCAGCAGTAATGTAGACAGGGTCGGTGGCTACACCTTC

J gene: TRBJ2-1
V gene: TRBV5-1
D gene: .
clone size: once
CDR3 protein: CASSLAAAYNEQFF
CDR3 DNA: TGCGCCAGCAGCTTGGCGGCGGCCTACAATGAGCAGTTCTTC

J gene: TRBJ2-3
V gene: TRBV29-1
D gene: TRBD2
clone size: .
CDR3 protein: CSVVGAGGKTDTQYF
CDR3 DNA: TGCAGCGTTGTAGGGGCGGGAGGGAAGACAGATACGCAGTATTTT

J gene: TRBJ1-5
V gene: TRBV27
D gene: .
clone size: .
CDR3 protein: CASSLRNLGGPQHF
CDR3 DNA: TGTGCCAGCAGTTTAAGGAACCTGGGAGGGCCCCAGCATTTT

J gene: TRBJ1-2
V gene: TRBV5-4
D gene: .
clone size: once
CDR3 protein: CASSLSKEGYTF
CDR3 DNA: TGTGCCAGCAGCTTGAGCAAAGAGGGCTACACCTTC

J gene: TRBJ1-2
V gene: TRBV9
D gene: .
clone size: .
CDR3 protein: CASSVRASYGYTF
CDR3 DNA: TGTGCCAGCAGCGTAAGGGCCAGCTATGGCTACACCTTC

J gene: TRBJ2-7
V gene: TRBV9
D gene: .
clone size: .
CDR3 protein: CASSVDPLRGTYEQYF
CDR3 DNA: TGTGCCAGCAGCGTAGACCCGCTGAGGGGGACCTACGAGCAGTACTTC

J gene: TRBJ1-2
V gene: TRBV27
D gene: .
clone size: .
CDR3 protein: CASSLGGQKRQGYTF
CDR3 DNA: TGTGCCAGCAGTTTAGGAGGGCAAAAACGCCAGGGCTACACCTTC

J gene: TRBJ2-3
V gene: TRBV5-4
D gene: TRBD1
clone size: .
CDR3 protein: CASSTGTGGTDTQYF
CDR3 DNA: TGTGCCAGCAGCACCGGGACAGGGGGCACAGATACGCAGTATTTT

J gene: TRBJ2-2
V gene: TRBV28
D gene: TRBD1
clone size: once
CDR3 protein: CASSWSGTGISTGELFF
CDR3 DNA: TGTGCCAGCAGTTGGTCTGGGACAGGGATTAGCACCGGGGAGCTGTTTTTT

J gene: TRBJ2-2
V gene: TRBV27
D gene: .
clone size: .
CDR3 protein: CASSLWGFGELFF
CDR3 DNA: TGTGCCAGCAGTTTGTGGGGGTTCGGGGAGCTGTTTTTT

J gene: TRBJ2-7
V gene: TRBV5-1
D gene: .
clone size: .
CDR3 protein: CASSQEGVHYEQYF
CDR3 DNA: TGCGCCAGCAGCCAGGAGGGGGTTCACTACGAGCAGTACTTC

J gene: TRBJ2-5
V gene: TRBV5-1
D gene: .
clone size: .
CDR3 protein: CASSFGGETQYF
CDR3 DNA: TGCGCCAGCAGCTTCGGAGGGGAGACCCAGTACTTC

J gene: TRBJ2-7
V gene: TRBV28
D gene: .
clone size: .
CDR3 protein: CASSVLGAHYEQYF
CDR3 DNA: TGTGCCAGCAGTGTCCTTGGGGCCCACTACGAGCAGTACTTC

J gene: TRBJ2-2
V gene: TRBV7-9
D gene: .
clone size: .
CDR3 protein: CASSYRGTTGELFF
CDR3 DNA: TGTGCCAGCAGCTACCGCGGGACCACCGGGGAGCTGTTTTTT

J gene: TRBJ1-2
V gene: TRBV6-5
D gene: .
clone size: .
CDR3 protein: CASRTPQTGLYGYTF
CDR3 DNA: TGTGCCAGCAGAACCCCTCAGACAGGTCTCTATGGCTACACCTTC

J gene: TRBJ2-4
V gene: TRBV28
D gene: .
clone size: .
CDR3 protein: CASRTQQGTKNIQYF
CDR3 DNA: TGTGCCAGCAGAACTCAACAGGGCACCAAAAACATTCAGTACTTC

J gene: TRBJ2-5
V gene: TRBV5-4
D gene: .
clone size: .
CDR3 protein: CASSLVAGETQYF
CDR3 DNA: TGTGCCAGCAGCTTGGTAGCAGGGGAGACCCAGTACTTC

J gene: TRBJ2-3
V gene: TRBV6-1
D gene: TRBD2
clone size: .
CDR3 protein: CASKPAGATDTQYF
CDR3 DNA: TGTGCCAGCAAACCAGCGGGGGCGACAGATACGCAGTATTTT

J gene: TRBJ1-4
V gene: TRBV27
D gene: .
clone size: .
CDR3 protein: CASSLYPLGGVKEKLFF
CDR3 DNA: TGTGCCAGCAGTTTATACCCCCTCGGGGGGGTAAAAGAAAAACTGTTTTTT

J gene: TRBJ2-4
V gene: TRBV28
D gene: TRBD1
clone size: .
CDR3 protein: CAARQGGNIQYF
CDR3 DNA: TGTGCCGCCCGACAGGGTGGGAACATTCAGTACTTC

J gene: TRBJ1-1
V gene: TRBV9
D gene: .
clone size: .
CDR3 protein: CASSVDGQWDTEAFF
CDR3 DNA: TGTGCCAGCAGCGTAGACGGGCAGTGGGACACTGAAGCTTTCTTT

J gene: TRBJ2-3
V gene: TRBV19
D gene: .
clone size: .
CDR3 protein: CASTLSGTSTDTQYF
CDR3 DNA: TGTGCCAGTACCCTCTCAGGGACTAGCACAGATACGCAGTATTTT

J gene: TRBJ1-1
V gene: TRBV4-1
D gene: .
clone size: .
CDR3 protein: CASSQDFVVWGGQNTEAFF
CDR3 DNA: TGCGCCAGCAGCCAAGATTTCGTCGTCTGGGGAGGACAGAACACTGAAGCTTTCTTT

J gene: TRBJ2-7
V gene: TRBV27
D gene: TRBD1
clone size: .
CDR3 protein: CASSPLRLRGYSYEQYF
CDR3 DNA: TGTGCCAGCAGTCCCCTCCGTCTCAGGGGGTACTCCTACGAGCAGTACTTC

J gene: TRBJ1-1
V gene: TRBV7-9
D gene: TRBD1
clone size: .
CDR3 protein: CASSLSGTGFLGAFF
CDR3 DNA: TGTGCCAGCAGCCTTTCCGGGACAGGGTTTTTGGGAGCTTTCTTT

J gene: TRBJ1-4
V gene: TRBV29-1
D gene: .
clone size: .
CDR3 protein: CSTKMGEKLFF
CDR3 DNA: TGCAGCACCAAAATGGGGGAAAAACTGTTTTTT

J gene: TRBJ2-7
V gene: TRBV6-5
D gene: TRBD1
clone size: .
CDR3 protein: CASSRGQGNYEQYF
CDR3 DNA: TGTGCCAGCAGCCGGGGACAGGGGAACTACGAGCAGTACTTC

J gene: TRBJ1-5
V gene: TRBV7-2
D gene: .
clone size: .
CDR3 protein: CASSYARGQPQHF
CDR3 DNA: TGTGCCAGCAGTTATGCCCGGGGTCAGCCCCAGCATTTT

J gene: TRBJ2-1
V gene: TRBV5-1
D gene: TRBD2
clone size: .
CDR3 protein: CASSTIAGSYNEQFF
CDR3 DNA: TGCGCCAGCAGCACTATAGCGGGATCCTACAATGAGCAGTTCTTC

J gene: TRBJ2-2
V gene: TRBV28
D gene: .
clone size: .
CDR3 protein: CASSVVRLSGELFF
CDR3 DNA: TGTGCCAGCAGCGTAGTACGTCTTTCCGGGGAGCTGTTTTTT

J gene: TRBJ2-1
V gene: TRBV9
D gene: .
clone size: .
CDR3 protein: CASSPGEAADNEQFF
CDR3 DNA: TGTGCCAGCAGCCCCGGAGAGGCAGCTGATAATGAGCAGTTCTTC

J gene: TRBJ2-5
V gene: TRBV30
D gene: .
clone size: .
CDR3 protein: CAWSVGSQETQYF
CDR3 DNA: TGTGCCTGGAGTGTAGGCAGCCAAGAGACCCAGTACTTC

J gene: TRBJ2-1
V gene: TRBV7-9
D gene: .
clone size: .
CDR3 protein: CASSPGRASVDYNEQFF
CDR3 DNA: TGTGCCAGCAGCCCCGGCCGGGCTAGCGTAGATTACAATGAGCAGTTCTTC